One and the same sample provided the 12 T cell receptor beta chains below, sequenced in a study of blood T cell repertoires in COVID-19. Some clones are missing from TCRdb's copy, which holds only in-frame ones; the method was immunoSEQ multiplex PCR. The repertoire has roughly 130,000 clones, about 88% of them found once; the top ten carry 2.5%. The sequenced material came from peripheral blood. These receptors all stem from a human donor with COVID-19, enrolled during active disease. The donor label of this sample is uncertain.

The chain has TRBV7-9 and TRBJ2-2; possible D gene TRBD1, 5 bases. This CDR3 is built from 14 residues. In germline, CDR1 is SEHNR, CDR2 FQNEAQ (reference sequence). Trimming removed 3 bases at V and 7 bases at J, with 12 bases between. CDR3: CASSLDNWDGELFF. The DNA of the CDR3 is TGTGCCAGCAGCTTGGACAACTGGGACGGGGAGCTGTTTTTT.

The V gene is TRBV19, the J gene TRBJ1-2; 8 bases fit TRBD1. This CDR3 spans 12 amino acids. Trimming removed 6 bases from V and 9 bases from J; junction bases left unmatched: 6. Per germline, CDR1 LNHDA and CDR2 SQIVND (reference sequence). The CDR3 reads CASSRQGRRYTF. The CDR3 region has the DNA TGTGCCAGTAGCAGACAGGGGAGACGCTACACCTTC.

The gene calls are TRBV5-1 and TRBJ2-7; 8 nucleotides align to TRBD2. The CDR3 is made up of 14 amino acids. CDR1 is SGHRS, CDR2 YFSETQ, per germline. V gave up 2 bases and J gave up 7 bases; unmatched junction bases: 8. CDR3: CASSFSGVSREQYF. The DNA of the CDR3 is TGCGCCAGCAGCTTTAGCGGGGTTTCGCGGGAGCAGTACTTC.

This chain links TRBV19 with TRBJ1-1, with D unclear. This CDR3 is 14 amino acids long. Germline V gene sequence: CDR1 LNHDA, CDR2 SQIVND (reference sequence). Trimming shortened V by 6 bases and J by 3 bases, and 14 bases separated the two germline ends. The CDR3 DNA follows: TGTGCCAGTAGCCTAACCACCCCCTACACTGAAGCTTTCTTT. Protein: CASSLTTPYTEAFF.

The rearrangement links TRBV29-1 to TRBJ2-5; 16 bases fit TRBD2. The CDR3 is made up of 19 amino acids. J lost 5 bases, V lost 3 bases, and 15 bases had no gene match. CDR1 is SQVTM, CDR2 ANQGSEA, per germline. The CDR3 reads CSVEGQGTSGRAQGETQYF. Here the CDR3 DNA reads TGCAGCGTTGAGGGACAGGGGACTAGCGGGAGGGCCCAGGGTGAGACCCAGTACTTC. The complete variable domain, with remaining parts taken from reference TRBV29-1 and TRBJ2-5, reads SAVISQKPSRDICQRGTSLTIQCQVDSQVTMMFWYRQQPGQSLTLIATANQGSEATYESGFVIDKFPISRPNLTFSTLTVSNMSPEDSSIYLCSVEGQGTSGRAQGETQYFGPGTRLLVL.

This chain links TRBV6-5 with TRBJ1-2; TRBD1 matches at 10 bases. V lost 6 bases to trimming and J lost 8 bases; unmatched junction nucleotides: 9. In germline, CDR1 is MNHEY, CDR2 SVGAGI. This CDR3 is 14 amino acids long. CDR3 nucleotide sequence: TGTGCCAGCAGGAACGACAGGGGGCTCCAAGGCTACACCTTC. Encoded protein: CASRNDRGLQGYTF.

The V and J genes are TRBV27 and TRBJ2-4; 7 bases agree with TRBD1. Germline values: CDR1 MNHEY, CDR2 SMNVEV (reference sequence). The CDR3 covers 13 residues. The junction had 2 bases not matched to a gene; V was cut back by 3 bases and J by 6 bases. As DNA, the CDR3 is TGTGCCAGCAGTTTCACAGGGGCAAACATTCAGTACTTC. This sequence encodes CASSFTGANIQYF.

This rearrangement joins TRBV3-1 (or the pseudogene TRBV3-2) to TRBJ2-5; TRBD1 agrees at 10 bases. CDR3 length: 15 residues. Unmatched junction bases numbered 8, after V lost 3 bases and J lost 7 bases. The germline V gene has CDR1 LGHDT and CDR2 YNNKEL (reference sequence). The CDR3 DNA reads TGTGCCAGCAGCCAGCCGGGACAGGGGTTAGGGACCCAGTACTTC. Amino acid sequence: CASSQPGQGLGTQYF.

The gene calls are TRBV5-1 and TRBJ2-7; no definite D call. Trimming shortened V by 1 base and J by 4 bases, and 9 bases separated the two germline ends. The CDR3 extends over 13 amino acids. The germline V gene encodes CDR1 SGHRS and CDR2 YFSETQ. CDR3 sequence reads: CASSLNSRYEQYF. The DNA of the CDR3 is TGCGCCAGCAGCTTGAACAGTCGGTACGAGCAGTACTTC.

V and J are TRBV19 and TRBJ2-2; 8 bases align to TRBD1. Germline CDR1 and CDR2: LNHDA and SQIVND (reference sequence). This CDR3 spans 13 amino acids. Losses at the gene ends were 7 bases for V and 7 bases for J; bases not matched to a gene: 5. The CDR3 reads CASTDRAHGELFF. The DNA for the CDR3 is TGTGCCAGTACGGACAGGGCCCACGGGGAGCTGTTTTTT.

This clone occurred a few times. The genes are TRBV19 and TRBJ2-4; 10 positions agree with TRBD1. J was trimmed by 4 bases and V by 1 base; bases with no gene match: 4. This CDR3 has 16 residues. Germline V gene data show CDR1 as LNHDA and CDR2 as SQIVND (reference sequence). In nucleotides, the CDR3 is TGTGCCAGTAGTATAGGGACAGGGGGAACGAAAAACATTCAGTACTTC. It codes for CASSIGTGGTKNIQYF.

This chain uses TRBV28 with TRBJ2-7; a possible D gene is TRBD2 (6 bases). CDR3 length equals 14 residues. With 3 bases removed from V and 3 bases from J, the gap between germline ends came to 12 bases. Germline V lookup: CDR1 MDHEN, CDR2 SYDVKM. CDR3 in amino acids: CASSLRDGDYEQYF. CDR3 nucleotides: TGTGCCAGCAGTTTGCGGGACGGAGACTACGAGCAGTACTTC. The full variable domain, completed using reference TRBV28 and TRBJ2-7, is DVKVTQSSRYLVKRTGEKVFLECVQDMDHENMFWYRQDPGLGLRLIYFSYDVKMKEKGDIPEGYSVSREKKERFSLILESASTNQTSMYLCASSLRDGDYEQYFGPGTRLTVT.